The present T cell receptor (beta chain) was sequenced within a study of Graves' ophthalmopathy and Graves' hyperthyroidism. Investigators amplified TCR beta CDR3 regions from RNA transcripts. In the first round, RT-PCR was carried out with HTBI primers, and a multiplex PCR formed the second round. Each CDR3 protein gets one entry after TCRdb re-called the multiplex PCR reads with MiXCR. The top ten clones hold 44% of a sample with about 740,000 distinct CDR3 sequences, 40% of them seen once. This clonotype was obtained from an adult man with Graves' ophthalmopathy. Sequencing input: peripheral blood.

In DNA, the CDR3 is TGTGCCAGCAGCCCCCAGCGGGAGCTGTTTTTT. Its protein product is CASSPQRELFF. The V gene is TRBV7-9, the J gene TRBJ2-2, with D unresolved. V was cut by 5 bases and J by 9 bases, with 7 bases left in between. In germline, CDR1 is SEHNR, CDR2 FQNEAQ (reference sequence). The CDR3 spans 11 residues. The full variable domain, rest sourced from reference TRBV7-9 and TRBJ2-2, is DTGVSQNPRHKITKRGQNVTFRCDPISEHNRLYWYRQTLGQGPEFLTYFQNEAQLEKSRLLSDRFSAERPKGSFSTLEIQRTEQGDSAMYLCASSPQRELFFGEGSRLTVL.